The present TCR beta chain was sequenced within a study of graft-versus-host responses after intestinal transplantation. At the level of the study: Tacrolimus plus steroids were given to all recipients for two to three years, preceded by anti-thymocyte globulin induction.

Germline loops: CDR1 MNHEY, CDR2 SMNVEV (reference sequence). Trimming removed 7 bases at V and 8 bases at J, with 17 bases between. The CDR3 is 13 residues long. Study-wide results and limits: Allografts from individuals with graft-donor T cell macrochimerism displayed high graft-versus-host to host-versus-graft clonal ratios. GvH clones detected in recipient marrow included some appearing first in ileum or blood.

About this clone itself: Its antigen remains unidentified.

Using immunoSEQ multiplex PCR, the repertoire was profiled, and TCRdb retains in-frame clones only, with some absent. The sample has under 80,000 clones, around 92% seen once. The chain joins TRBV27 to TRBJ1-1; D not certain. The sample consisted of PBMCs, taken 98 days after intestinal transplantation. This TCR was recovered from a human patient who received an intestinal transplant, so some T cells may come from the graft donor. The CDR3 DNA follows: TGTGCCAGCAAGGGTCTTTCGGGTATGGAAGCTTTCTTT. The encoded protein is CASKGLSGMEAFF.